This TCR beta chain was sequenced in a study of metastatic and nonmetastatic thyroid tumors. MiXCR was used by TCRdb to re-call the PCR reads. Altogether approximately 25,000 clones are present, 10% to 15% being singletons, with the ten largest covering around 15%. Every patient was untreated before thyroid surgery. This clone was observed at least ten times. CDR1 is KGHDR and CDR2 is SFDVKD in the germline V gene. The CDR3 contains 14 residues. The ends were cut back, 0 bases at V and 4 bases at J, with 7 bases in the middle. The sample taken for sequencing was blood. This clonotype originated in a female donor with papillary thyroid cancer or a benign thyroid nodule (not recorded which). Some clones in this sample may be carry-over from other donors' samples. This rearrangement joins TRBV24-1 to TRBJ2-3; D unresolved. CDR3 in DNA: TGTGCCACCAGTGATTTGCAGGTATCAGATACGCAGTATTTT. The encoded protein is CATSDLQVSDTQYF.